This T cell receptor beta chain is from a study of T cells in localized non-small cell lung cancer. CDR3 size: 10 residues. The V end lost 5 bases, the J end lost 5 bases, and 3 bases lay between the germline ends. CDR1 is MNHEY, CDR2 SVGAGI, per germline. Sequenced by immunoSEQ multiplex PCR; TCRdb stores in-frame clones only, minus some. In the table there are 52,000 or so clones, 80% to 85% of which are singletons. The specimen was peripheral blood mononuclear cells, collected before any cancer treatment. This sequence was found in a man aged 35 to 70 with stage III lung adenocarcinoma. The chain joins TRBV6-5 to TRBJ2-5, with unresolved D. The CDR3 protein is CASSEETQYF. The CDR3 region has the DNA TGTGCCAGCAGTGAGGAGACCCAGTACTTC.